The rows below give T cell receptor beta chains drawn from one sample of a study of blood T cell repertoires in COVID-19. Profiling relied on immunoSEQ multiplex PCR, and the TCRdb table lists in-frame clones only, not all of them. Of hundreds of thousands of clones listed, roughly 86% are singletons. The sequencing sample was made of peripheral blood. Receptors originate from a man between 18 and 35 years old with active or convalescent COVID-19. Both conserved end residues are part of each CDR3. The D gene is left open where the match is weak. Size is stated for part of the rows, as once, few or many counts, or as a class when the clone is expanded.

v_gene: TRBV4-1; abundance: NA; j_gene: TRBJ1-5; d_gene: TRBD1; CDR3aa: CASSQGGQYSNQPQHF; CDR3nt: TGCGCCAGCAGCCAAGGGGGACAGTATAGCAATCAGCCCCAGCATTTT
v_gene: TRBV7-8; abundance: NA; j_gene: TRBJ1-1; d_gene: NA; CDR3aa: CASSLEQGKTEAFF; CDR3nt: TGTGCCAGCAGCTTAGAACAGGGAAAGACTGAAGCTTTCTTT
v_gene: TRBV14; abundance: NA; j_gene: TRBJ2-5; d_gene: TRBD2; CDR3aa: CASSQALAVETQYF; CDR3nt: TGTGCCAGCAGCCAAGCCCTAGCGGTGGAGACCCAGTACTTC
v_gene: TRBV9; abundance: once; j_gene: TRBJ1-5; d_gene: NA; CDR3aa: CASSPEGNQPQHF; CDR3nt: TGTGCCAGTAGTCCTGAGGGCAATCAGCCCCAGCATTTT
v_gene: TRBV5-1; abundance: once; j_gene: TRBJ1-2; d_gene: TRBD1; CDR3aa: CASSLGTGGNGYTF; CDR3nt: TGCGCCAGCAGCTTAGGGACAGGGGGCAATGGCTACACCTTC
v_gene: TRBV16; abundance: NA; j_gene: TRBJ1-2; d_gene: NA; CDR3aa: CASSRATRTYNYGYTF; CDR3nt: TGTGCCAGCAGCCGAGCAACAAGGACTTATAACTATGGCTACACCTTC
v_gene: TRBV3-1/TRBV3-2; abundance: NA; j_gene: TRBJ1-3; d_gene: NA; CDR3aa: CASSQGGVGNTIYF; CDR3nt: TGTGCCAGCAGCCAGGGGGGAGTTGGAAACACCATATATTTT
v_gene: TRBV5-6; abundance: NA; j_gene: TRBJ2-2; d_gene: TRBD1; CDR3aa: CASSEDRLSRAGELFF; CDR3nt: TGTGCCAGCAGCGAGGACAGGTTGTCGAGGGCCGGGGAGCTGTTTTTT
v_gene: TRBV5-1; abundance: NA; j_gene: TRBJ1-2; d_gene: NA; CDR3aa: CASILEVGYGYTF; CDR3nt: TGCGCCAGCATCCTGGAGGTAGGGTATGGCTACACCTTC
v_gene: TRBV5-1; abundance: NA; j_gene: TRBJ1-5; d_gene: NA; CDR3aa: CASSLYPGDNSNQPQHF; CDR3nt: TGCGCCAGCAGCTTGTATCCCGGGGACAATAGCAATCAGCCCCAGCATTTT
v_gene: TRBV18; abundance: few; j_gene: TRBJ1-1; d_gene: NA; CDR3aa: CASSLAGARETEAFF; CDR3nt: TGTGCCAGCTCATTAGCGGGGGCGCGGGAGACTGAAGCTTTCTTT
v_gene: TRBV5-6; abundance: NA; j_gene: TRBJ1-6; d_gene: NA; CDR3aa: CASSVGRGNSPLHF; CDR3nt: TGTGCCAGCAGCGTCGGACGGGGTAATTCACCCCTCCACTTT
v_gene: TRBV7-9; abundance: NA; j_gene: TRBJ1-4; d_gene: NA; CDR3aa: CASSTGPNEKLFF; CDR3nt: TGTGCCAGCAGCACGGGTCCCAATGAAAAACTGTTTTTT
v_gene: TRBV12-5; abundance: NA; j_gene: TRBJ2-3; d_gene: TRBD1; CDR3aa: CASLSTGEDTQYF; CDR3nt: TGTGCTAGCCTCTCGACAGGGGAAGATACGCAGTATTTT
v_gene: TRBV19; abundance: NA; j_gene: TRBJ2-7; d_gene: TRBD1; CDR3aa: CASSAGTGVVYEQYF; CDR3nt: TGTGCCAGTAGCGCCGGGACAGGGGTAGTCTACGAGCAGTACTTC
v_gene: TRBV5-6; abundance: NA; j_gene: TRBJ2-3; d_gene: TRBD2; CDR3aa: CASSNLAGPSTDTQYF; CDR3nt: TGTGCCAGCAGCAATCTAGCGGGGCCCAGCACAGATACGCAGTATTTT
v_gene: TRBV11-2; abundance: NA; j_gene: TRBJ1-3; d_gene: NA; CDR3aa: CASSLVSRAHTIYF; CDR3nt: TGTGCCAGCAGCTTAGTCTCCAGGGCGCACACCATATATTTT
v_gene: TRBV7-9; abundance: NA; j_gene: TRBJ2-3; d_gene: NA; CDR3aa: CASTPDTQYF; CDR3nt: TGTGCCAGCACCCCGGATACGCAGTATTTT
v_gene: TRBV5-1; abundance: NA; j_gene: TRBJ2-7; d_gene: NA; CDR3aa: CASSLAGTSYEQYF; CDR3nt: TGCGCCAGCAGCTTGGCCGGGACTTCCTACGAGCAGTACTTC
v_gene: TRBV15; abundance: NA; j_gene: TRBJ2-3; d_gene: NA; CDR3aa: CATSRERDFTDTQYF; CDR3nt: TGTGCCACCAGCAGAGAGCGGGACTTCACAGATACGCAGTATTTT
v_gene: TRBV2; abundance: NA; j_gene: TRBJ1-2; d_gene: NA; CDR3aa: CASSGNRAGGYTF; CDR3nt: TGTGCCAGCAGTGGTAACAGGGCGGGCGGCTACACCTTC
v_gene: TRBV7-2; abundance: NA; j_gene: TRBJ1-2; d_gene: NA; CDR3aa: CASSLVFILGTSNYGYTF; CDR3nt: TGTGCCAGCAGCTTAGTTTTCATTTTGGGGACATCGAACTATGGCTACACCTTC
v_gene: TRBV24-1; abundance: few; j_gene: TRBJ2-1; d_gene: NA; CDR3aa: CATSGAPPYNEQFF; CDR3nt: TGTGCCACCAGTGGGGCCCCGCCTTACAATGAGCAGTTCTTC
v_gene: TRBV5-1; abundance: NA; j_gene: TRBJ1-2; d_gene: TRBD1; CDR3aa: CASSLGGQGNGYTF; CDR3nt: TGCGCCAGCAGCTTGGGGGGACAGGGAAATGGCTACACCTTC
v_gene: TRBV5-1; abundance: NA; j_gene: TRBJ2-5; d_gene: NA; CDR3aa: CASSPLVDTPETQYF; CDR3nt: TGCGCCAGCAGCCCGCTGGTTGACACCCCCGAGACCCAGTACTTC
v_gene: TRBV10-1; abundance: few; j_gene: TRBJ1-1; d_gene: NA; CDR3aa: CASSESQKMNTEAFF; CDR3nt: TGCGCCAGCAGTGAGTCGCAGAAAATGAACACTGAAGCTTTCTTT
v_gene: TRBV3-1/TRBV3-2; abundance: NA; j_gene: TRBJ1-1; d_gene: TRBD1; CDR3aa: CASSQGRGTEAFF; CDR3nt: TGTGCCAGCAGCCAGGGCAGGGGGACTGAAGCTTTCTTT
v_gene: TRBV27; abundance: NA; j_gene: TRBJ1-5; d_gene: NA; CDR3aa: CASSFGGFNQPQHF; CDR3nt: TGTGCCAGCAGTTTCGGAGGGTTCAATCAGCCCCAGCATTTT
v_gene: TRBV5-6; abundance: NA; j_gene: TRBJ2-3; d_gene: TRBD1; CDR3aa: CASSLVQTGDTQYF; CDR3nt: TGTGCCAGCAGCTTGGTCCAGACAGGGGATACGCAGTATTTT
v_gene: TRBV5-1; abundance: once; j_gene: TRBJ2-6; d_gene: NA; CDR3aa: CASSLTVSGANVLTF; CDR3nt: TGCGCCAGCAGCTTGACTGTCTCTGGGGCCAACGTCCTGACTTTC
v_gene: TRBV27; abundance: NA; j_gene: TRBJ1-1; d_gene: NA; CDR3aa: CASSLRTARTEAFF; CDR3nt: TGTGCCAGCAGTTTAAGGACAGCTAGAACTGAAGCTTTCTTT
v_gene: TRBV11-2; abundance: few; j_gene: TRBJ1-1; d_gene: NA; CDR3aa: CASSLGPNTEAFF; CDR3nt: TGTGCCAGCAGCTTGGGCCCGAACACTGAAGCTTTCTTT
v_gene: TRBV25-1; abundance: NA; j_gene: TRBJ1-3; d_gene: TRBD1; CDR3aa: CASSDQQGSGNTIYF; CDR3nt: TGTGCCAGCAGTGACCAACAGGGGTCTGGAAACACCATATATTTT
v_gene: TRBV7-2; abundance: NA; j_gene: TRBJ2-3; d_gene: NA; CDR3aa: CASSLNYLDTQYF; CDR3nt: TGTGCCAGCAGCTTAAACTATCTAGATACGCAGTATTTT
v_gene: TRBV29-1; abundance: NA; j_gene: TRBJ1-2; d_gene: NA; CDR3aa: CSVRSGYGYTF; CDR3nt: TGCAGCGTTCGCAGCGGCTATGGCTACACCTTC
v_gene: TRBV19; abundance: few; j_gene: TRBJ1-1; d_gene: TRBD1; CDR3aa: CASGTGTWENTEAFF; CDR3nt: TGTGCCAGTGGGACAGGGACTTGGGAGAACACTGAAGCTTTCTTT
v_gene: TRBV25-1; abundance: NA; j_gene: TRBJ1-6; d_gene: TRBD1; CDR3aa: CASSEYPTGNSPLHF; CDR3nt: TGTGCCAGCAGTGAATATCCGACAGGGAATTCACCCCTCCACTTT
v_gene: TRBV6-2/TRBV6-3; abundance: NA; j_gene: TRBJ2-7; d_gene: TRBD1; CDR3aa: CASSYAGQGSYEQYF; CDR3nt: TGTGCCAGCAGTTACGCGGGACAGGGATCCTACGAGCAGTACTTC
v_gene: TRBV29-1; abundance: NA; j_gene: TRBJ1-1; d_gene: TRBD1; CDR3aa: CSVDSRQGHTEAFF; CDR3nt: TGCAGCGTTGACTCTAGACAGGGACACACTGAAGCTTTCTTT
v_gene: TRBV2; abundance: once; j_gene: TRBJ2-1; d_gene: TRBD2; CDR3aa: CASCVTAGFDEQFF; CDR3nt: TGTGCCAGCTGCGTGACAGCGGGGTTCGATGAGCAGTTCTTC
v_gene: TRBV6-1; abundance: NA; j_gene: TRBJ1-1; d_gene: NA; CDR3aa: CASSEGATDSDTEAFF; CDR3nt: TGTGCCAGCAGTGAAGGGGCCACAGACAGCGACACTGAAGCTTTCTTT
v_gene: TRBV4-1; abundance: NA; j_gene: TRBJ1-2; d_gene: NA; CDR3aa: CASSQQGNGYTF; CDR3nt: TGCGCCAGCAGCCAACAGGGGAATGGCTACACCTTC
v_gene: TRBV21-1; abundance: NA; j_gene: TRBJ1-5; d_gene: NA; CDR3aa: CASTLRGIRQGSLSNQPQHF; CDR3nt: TGTGCCAGCACCCTCAGAGGGATTAGGCAGGGGAGCCTTAGCAATCAGCCCCAGCATTTT
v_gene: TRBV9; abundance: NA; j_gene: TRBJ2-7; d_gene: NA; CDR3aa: CASSAQGATDEQYF; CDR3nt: TGTGCCAGCAGCGCTCAAGGGGCCACGGACGAGCAGTACTTC
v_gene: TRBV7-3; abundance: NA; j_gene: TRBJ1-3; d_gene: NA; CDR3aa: CASSKTGISAGNTIYF; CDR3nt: TGTGCCAGCAGTAAAACAGGGATATCGGCAGGAAACACCATATATTTT
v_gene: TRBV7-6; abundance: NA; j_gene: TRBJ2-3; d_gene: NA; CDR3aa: CASSYYPGTDTQYF; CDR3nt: TGTGCCAGCAGCTACTATCCGGGCACAGATACGCAGTATTTT
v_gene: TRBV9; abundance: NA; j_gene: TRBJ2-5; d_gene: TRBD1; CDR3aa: CASRSGTGVEETQYF; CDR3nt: TGTGCCAGCAGGTCCGGGACAGGGGTCGAAGAGACCCAGTACTTC
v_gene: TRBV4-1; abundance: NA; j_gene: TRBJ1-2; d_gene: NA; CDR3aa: CASSQDRAPYGYTF; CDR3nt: TGCGCCAGCAGCCAAGACAGGGCCCCCTATGGCTACACCTTC
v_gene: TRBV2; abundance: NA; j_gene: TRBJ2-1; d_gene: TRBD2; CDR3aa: CASNLPGLNYNEQFF; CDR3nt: TGTGCCAGTAATCTACCGGGACTAAACTACAATGAGCAGTTCTTC
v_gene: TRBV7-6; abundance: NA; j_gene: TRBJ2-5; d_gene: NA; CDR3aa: CASSSLEDALRTQYF; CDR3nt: TGTGCCAGCTCTAGTCTGGAGGACGCTCTTAGGACCCAGTACTTC
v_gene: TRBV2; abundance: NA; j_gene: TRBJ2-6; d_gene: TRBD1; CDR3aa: CASAWTGEMGANVLTF; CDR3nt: TGTGCCAGTGCGTGGACAGGGGAAATGGGGGCCAACGTCCTGACTTTC
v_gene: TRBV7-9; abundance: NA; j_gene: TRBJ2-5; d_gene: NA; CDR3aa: CASSIRAGSETQYF; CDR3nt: TGTGCCAGCAGCATCAGGGCAGGGTCAGAGACCCAGTACTTC
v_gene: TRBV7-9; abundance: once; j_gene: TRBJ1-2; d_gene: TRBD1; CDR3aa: CASSTRGQGVGYTF; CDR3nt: TGTGCCAGCAGCACGCGGGGACAGGGGGTCGGCTACACCTTC
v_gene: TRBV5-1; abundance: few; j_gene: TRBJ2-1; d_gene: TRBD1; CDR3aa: CASSSTGQGYNEQFF; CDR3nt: TGCGCCAGCAGCTCAACGGGACAGGGGTACAATGAGCAGTTCTTC